This T cell receptor (beta chain) was documented in a study of prognosis after radiotherapy for stage I lung cancer. Overall study context: All non-small cell lung cancer patients were considered medically inoperable. With a biologically effective dose of at least 100 Gy, radiotherapy took the form of SBRT split into 3 to 5 fractions. Study-level findings and limits: Compared with a median of 10,088 beforehand, unique TCR clone counts dropped to almost 7,000 after stereotactic body radiation therapy.

This clonotype was seen many times. What it binds is not known. Multiplex PCR in two rounds served to amplify TCR beta CDR3 from genomic DNA. The use of primers specific to each TRBV and TRBJ gene characterized first-round PCR. In TCRdb, the multiplex PCR reads were re-called with MiXCR into one record per CDR3 protein. The sample holds 20,000 or so distinct CDR3 sequences, around 24% seen once. CDR3 length: 15 amino acids. Looked up from germline, CDR1 is MNHEY and CDR2 is SMNVEV (reference sequence). V was trimmed by 3 bases and J by 0 bases, leaving 9 bases between them. At both of two time points, approximately 6 milliliters of peripheral blood were drawn.

Specimen: PBMCs, collected before or after stereotactic body radiation therapy (not recorded which). This TCR was sampled from a donor aged 50 or older with non-small cell lung cancer. The V and J genes are TRBV27 and TRBJ1-5; D remains ambiguous. The CDR3 DNA reads TGTGCCAGCAGTTTTGCCTATTATAGCAATCAGCCCCAGCATTTT. This translates into CASSFAYYSNQPQHF.